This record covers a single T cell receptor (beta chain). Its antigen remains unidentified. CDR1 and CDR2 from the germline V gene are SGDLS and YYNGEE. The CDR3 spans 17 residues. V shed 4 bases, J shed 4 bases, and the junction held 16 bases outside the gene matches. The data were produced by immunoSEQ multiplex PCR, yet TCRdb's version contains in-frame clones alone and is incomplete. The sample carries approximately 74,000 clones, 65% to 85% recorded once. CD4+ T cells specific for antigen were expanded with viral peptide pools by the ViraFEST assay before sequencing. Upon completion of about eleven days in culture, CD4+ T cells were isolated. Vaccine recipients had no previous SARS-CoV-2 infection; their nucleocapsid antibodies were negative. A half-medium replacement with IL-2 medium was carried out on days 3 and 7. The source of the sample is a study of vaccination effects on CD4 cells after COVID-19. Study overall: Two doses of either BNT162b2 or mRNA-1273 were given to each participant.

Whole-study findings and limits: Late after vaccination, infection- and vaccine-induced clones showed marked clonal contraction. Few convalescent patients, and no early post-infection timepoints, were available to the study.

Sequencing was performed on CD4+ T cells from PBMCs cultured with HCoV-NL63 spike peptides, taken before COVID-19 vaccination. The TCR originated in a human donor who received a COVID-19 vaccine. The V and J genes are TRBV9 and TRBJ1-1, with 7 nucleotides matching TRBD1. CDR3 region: CASSTLIRGGAGTEAFF. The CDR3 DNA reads TGTGCCAGCAGCACCTTAATCCGAGGGGGCGCGGGCACTGAAGCTTTCTTT.